Below, 25 T cell receptor beta chains from the same sample are listed, as sequenced in a study of graft-versus-host responses after intestinal transplantation. The antigens for these receptors are not known. Generated by immunoSEQ multiplex PCR, the TCRdb table keeps only in-frame clones and is missing some. This sample carries 100,000 or so clones, about 93% of them seen once, and the ten largest clones take around 1.1%. The specimen comprised unstimulated CD8+ T cells sorted from spleen or lymph node cells, sampled before transplant. These receptors were obtained from a human donor who was the organ donor for an intestinal transplant.

The CDR3 protein is CASSIDPSGLGTDTQYF. CDR3 bases: TGTGCCAGTAGTATAGACCCTAGCGGGTTGGGCACAGATACGCAGTATTTT. The rearrangement uses TRBV19 and TRBJ2-3, with 8 nucleotides matching TRBD2. Per the germline V gene, CDR1 is LNHDA and CDR2 is SQIVND (reference sequence). The CDR3 contains 17 residues. J gave up 1 base and V 0 bases, and 6 bases lay outside the gene matches.

The rearrangement uses TRBV7-9 and TRBJ2-7, with a weak D call TRBD1 (7 bases). V was cut by 5 bases and J by 2 bases, with 16 bases left in between. The CDR3 has 15 amino acids. Germline V gene sequence: CDR1 SEHNR, CDR2 FQNEAQ (reference sequence). Written as DNA, the CDR3 is TGTGCCAGCAGCCCGGACTACGGGACAGCCTACGAGCAGTACTTC. Translation gives CASSPDYGTAYEQYF.

The chain combines TRBV9 with TRBJ2-3; D call uncertain. The CDR3 totals 14 residues. The germline V gene encodes CDR1 SGDLS and CDR2 YYNGEE. V lost 0 bases and J lost 0, with 5 bases in between. As DNA, the CDR3 is TGTGCCAGCAGCGTAGGTCAGAGCACAGATACGCAGTATTTT. Amino acid sequence: CASSVGQSTDTQYF.

The rearrangement links TRBV4-3 to TRBJ2-1; 11 bases are a match to TRBD2. With V trimmed by 1 base and J by 4 bases, 0 bases remained unmatched. The CDR3 extends over 15 amino acids. Per the germline V gene, CDR1 is LGHNA and CDR2 is YSLEER. CDR3 protein: CASSQGLAGYNEQFF. The CDR3 DNA is TGCGCCAGCAGCCAAGGACTAGCGGGATACAATGAGCAGTTCTTC.

The rearrangement joins TRBV7-2 to TRBJ2-1; 7 bases are a match to TRBD2. The CDR3 totals 13 residues. Germline-derived CDR1 and CDR2 are SGHTA and FQGNSA. After removal of 3 bases from V and 8 bases from J, the junction contained 4 bases not matched to a gene. The CDR3 region has the DNA TGTGCCAGCAGCTTCACTAGCGTGTATGAGCAGTTCTTC. Its translation: CASSFTSVYEQFF.

The chain has TRBV27 and TRBJ1-4, with 9 bases matching TRBD1. J lost 7 bases, V lost 3 bases, and 3 bases had no gene match. The germline gives CDR1 MNHEY, CDR2 SMNVEV (reference sequence). The length of the CDR3 is 14 residues. The CDR3 DNA reads TGTGCCAGCAGTTTGAGACAGGGGGGTGAAAAACTGTTTTTT. It codes for CASSLRQGGEKLFF.

This clone was found once. The CDR3 DNA sequence: TGTGCCATCACTGCGGGGGGTGAGCAGTTCTTC. It specifies CAITAGGEQFF. This chain uses TRBV10-3 with TRBJ2-1, with 8 bases that match TRBD2. V shed 7 bases, J shed 9 bases, and the junction held 2 bases outside the gene matches. Germline V gene sequence: CDR1 ENHRY, CDR2 SYGVKD. The CDR3 spans 11 residues.

This chain links TRBV6-1 with TRBJ2-5; no firm D call. Germline CDR1 reads MNHNS; CDR2 reads SASEGT. V lost 10 bases, J lost 2 bases, and 14 bases lay in between. The CDR3 has 13 amino acids. Written as DNA, the CDR3 is TGTGCCACAAGCAGGAAAACTCAAGAGACCCAGTACTTC. Amino acid sequence: CATSRKTQETQYF.

This chain joins TRBV18 and TRBJ2-7; the match to TRBD2 covers 8 bases. Per the germline V gene, CDR1 is KGHSH and CDR2 is LQKENI. The V segment lost 3 bases and the J segment 0 bases; nucleotides outside the gene matches: 13. The CDR3 has 18 amino acids. As DNA, the CDR3 is TGTGCCAGCTCACCTTTGCCTAGCGGGTCGGGGAGCTCCTACGAGCAGTACTTC. This gives the protein CASSPLPSGSGSSYEQYF.

This chain connects TRBV6-5 to TRBJ2-2; 8 bases map to TRBD2. Germline V gene data show CDR1 as MNHEY and CDR2 as SVGAGI. Losses at the gene ends were 4 bases for V and 1 base for J; bases not matched to a gene: 5. The CDR3 runs to 16 residues. For the CDR3, the DNA is TGTGCCAGCAGTTTCCCCAGCGGGGGGAACACCGGGGAGCTGTTTTTT. Protein sequence: CASSFPSGGNTGELFF.

This chain links TRBV7-8 with TRBJ2-5; D uncertain. The CDR3 has 19 residues. The germline V gene encodes CDR1 SGHVS and CDR2 FQNEAQ. The V gene lost 1 base and the J gene lost 1 base, with 22 bases spanning the gap. The CDR3, as DNA: TGTGCCAGCAGCTTAGACGGTTGGGCGTCGGAAAACCCCCAAGAGACCCAGTACTTC. Its translation is CASSLDGWASENPQETQYF.

The chain recombines TRBV7-9 with TRBJ1-3; TRBD1 matches at 7 bases. From germline, CDR1 is SEHNR and CDR2 FQNEAQ (reference sequence). The CDR3 has 16 amino acids. V lost 5 bases to trimming and J lost 2 bases; unmatched junction nucleotides: 9. The CDR3 coding sequence is TGTGCCAGCAGCGAAGGGGGCGGGTACGCTGGAAACACCATATATTTT. Its protein is CASSEGGGYAGNTIYF.

The rearrangement joins TRBV6-6 to TRBJ1-2, with 9 bases identical to TRBD1. The ends lost 1 base at V and 8 bases at J; junction bases unmatched: 8. CDR1 and CDR2 (germline): MNHNY, SVGAGI (reference sequence). The CDR3 runs to 15 residues. The CDR3 DNA sequence: TGTGCCAGCAGTTACTTTACAGGGGGCCGTGGGGGCTACACCTTC. As protein: CASSYFTGGRGGYTF.

The chain is built from TRBV19 and TRBJ2-2, with D hard to call. The CDR3 extends over 14 amino acids. CDR1 and CDR2 from the germline V gene are LNHDA and SQIVND (reference sequence). The V gene lost 5 bases and the J gene lost 5 bases, with 12 bases spanning the gap. As DNA, the CDR3 is TGTGCCAGTAGTCCTATCACAGCAACCGGGGAGCTGTTTTTT. It yields the protein CASSPITATGELFF. The variable domain in full, with the rest retrieved from reference TRBV19 and TRBJ2-2, is DGGITQSPKYLFRKEGQNVTLSCEQNLNHDAMYWYRQDPGQGLRLIYYSQIVNDFQKGDIAEGYSVSREKKESFPLTVTSAQKNPTAFYLCASSPITATGELFFGEGSRLTVL.

This chain links TRBV9 with TRBJ2-3, with D possibly TRBD1 on 5 matching bases. Trimming removed 3 bases from V and 2 bases from J, with 22 bases in between. Germline V gene sequence: CDR1 SGDLS, CDR2 YYNGEE. CDR3 size: 18 residues. The CDR3 region is CASSGRQMGLPPTDTQYF. In DNA, the CDR3 is TGTGCCAGCAGCGGCCGCCAGATGGGGCTCCCCCCCACAGATACGCAGTATTTT.

The chain links TRBV19 to TRBJ2-1; 7 bases are shared with TRBD2. The ends lost 3 bases at V and 4 bases at J; junction bases unmatched: 9. The CDR3 extends over 16 amino acids. Germline V gene lookup returns CDR1 LNHDA and CDR2 SQIVND (reference sequence). The CDR3 loop reads CASSMGGSVGYNEQFF. The CDR3 coding sequence is TGTGCCAGTAGTATGGGCGGGAGTGTGGGGTACAATGAGCAGTTCTTC.

The chain uses TRBV9 and TRBJ1-3; D remains ambiguous. This CDR3 has 14 residues. CDR1 is SGDLS and CDR2 is YYNGEE in the germline V gene. The ends were cut back, 8 bases at V and 0 bases at J, with 12 bases in the middle. CDR3 nucleotides: TGTGCCAGTTCGGAAACAGTCTCTGGAAACACCATATATTTT. Translating gives CASSETVSGNTIYF.

The chain combines TRBV4-2 with TRBJ1-3, with TRBD1 as a possible D gene (5 bases). V dropped 3 bases and J dropped 2 bases, with 14 bases sitting between them. Germline CDR1 LGHNA, CDR2 YNFKEQ. The CDR3 length is 16 residues. CDR3 coding DNA: TGTGCCAGCAGCCAGGGGTATTGGACAACTGGAAACACCATATATTTT. Its protein is CASSQGYWTTGNTIYF.

The chain joins TRBV2 to TRBJ2-7; D perhaps matches TRBD1 (6 bases). V was pared by 10 bases and J by 2 bases, with 12 bases between. The CDR3 loop spans 12 amino acids. Germline V CDR1 and CDR2: SNHLY, FYNNEI. CDR3 region: CATSKGAYEQYF. The CDR3 DNA reads as TGTGCCACTTCCAAGGGGGCCTACGAGCAGTACTTC.

The genes are TRBV5-4 and TRBJ2-1, with 8 bases identical to TRBD2. Per germline, CDR1 SGHNT and CDR2 YYREEE (reference sequence). J lost 14 bases, V lost 2 bases, and 12 bases had no gene match. The CDR3 contains 14 residues. The CDR3 protein is CASSFGLALREKFF. CDR3 sequence (DNA): TGTGCCAGCAGCTTTGGACTAGCTCTAAGAGAGAAGTTCTTC.

This chain uses TRBV12-5 with TRBJ2-1; 10 bases match TRBD2. Germline CDR1 LGHNT, CDR2 FRNRAP. Losses at the gene ends were 0 bases for V and 4 bases for J; bases not matched to a gene: 9. The CDR3 runs to 18 residues. The chain's CDR3 is CASGLVQGAGGVYNEQFF. CDR3 nucleotide sequence: TGTGCTAGTGGTTTGGTACAGGGAGCGGGAGGGGTATACAATGAGCAGTTCTTC.

The rearrangement links TRBV7-8 to TRBJ2-3, with 11 bases lining up with TRBD1. The V and J ends lost 1 base and 3 bases, in that order; junction bases with no gene match: 18. CDR1 is SGHVS and CDR2 is FQNEAQ in the germline V gene. CDR3 size: 21 residues. The CDR3 loop is CASSLGGFWTGGARSTDTQYF. CDR3 DNA sequence: TGTGCCAGCAGCTTAGGGGGCTTTTGGACAGGGGGCGCGAGGTCGACAGATACGCAGTATTTT.

The chain recombines TRBV20-1 with TRBJ1-2; D gene ambiguous. This CDR3 is built from 11 residues. V was trimmed by 2 bases and J by 4 bases, leaving 5 bases between them. Per the germline V gene, CDR1 is DFQATT and CDR2 is SNEGSKA (reference sequence). CDR3: CSARRGYGYTF. Here the CDR3 DNA reads TGCAGTGCTAGACGGGGCTATGGCTACACCTTC.

The genes are TRBV7-8 and TRBJ2-5, with D possibly TRBD2 on 6 matching bases. Germline V gene lookup returns CDR1 SGHVS and CDR2 FQNEAQ. This CDR3 is 16 amino acids long. The germline V and J ends were trimmed by 3 bases and 4 bases, with 18 bases remaining between them. CDR3 loop: CASSLEGSGPGETQYF. CDR3 nucleotides: TGTGCCAGCAGCTTGGAGGGATCCGGACCCGGAGAGACCCAGTACTTC.

The V gene is TRBV7-8, the J gene TRBJ1-1; no clear D. This CDR3 region has 16 residues. The V gene lost 1 base and the J gene lost 1 base, with 13 bases spanning the gap. CDR1 SGHVS and CDR2 FQNEAQ come from the germline V gene. CDR3 nucleotide sequence: TGTGCCAGCAGCTTAGACCTAGCTGGCGGGAACACTGAAGCTTTCTTT. Its translation is CASSLDLAGGNTEAFF.